The entry that follows covers one TCR beta chain sequence. The antigen is undetermined. The data stem from a study of shared clonotypes between healthy human individuals. Whole-study findings and limits: Across subsets, estimated richness was generally greater for naive than for memory populations. Shared clonotypes across all four donors exceeded non-shared ones in generation probability.

In the original processing: Sequence data from immunoSEQ were junction-only and lacked quality scores; consequently, filtering differed. TCRdb keeps only in-frame clones here, not all; method: immunoSEQ multiplex PCR. Clone size and the V and J calls come from that table; the DNA yielded D and trimming. The sample yields a few million clones, approximately 94% seen once. Germline V gives CDR1 MNHNY, CDR2 SVGAGI (reference sequence). The CDR3 loop spans 15 amino acids. Researchers partitioned CD4+ cells into CD45RA+ naive and CD45RA-negative memory subsets. This chain joins TRBV6-6 and TRBJ2-5; TRBD1 aligns across 7 bases. The DNA end is more similar to TRBJ2-7, so the J call may be wrong. The clonotype was recovered from a man younger than 35 in good health. The sequencing sample was made of naive CD4+ T cells sorted from blood. Documented subset: CD45RA+ positively selected. Here the CDR3 DNA reads TGTGCCAGCAGTTCAACAGGGGCGAACTCCTACGAGCAGTACTTC. Protein sequence: CASSSTGANSYEQYF.